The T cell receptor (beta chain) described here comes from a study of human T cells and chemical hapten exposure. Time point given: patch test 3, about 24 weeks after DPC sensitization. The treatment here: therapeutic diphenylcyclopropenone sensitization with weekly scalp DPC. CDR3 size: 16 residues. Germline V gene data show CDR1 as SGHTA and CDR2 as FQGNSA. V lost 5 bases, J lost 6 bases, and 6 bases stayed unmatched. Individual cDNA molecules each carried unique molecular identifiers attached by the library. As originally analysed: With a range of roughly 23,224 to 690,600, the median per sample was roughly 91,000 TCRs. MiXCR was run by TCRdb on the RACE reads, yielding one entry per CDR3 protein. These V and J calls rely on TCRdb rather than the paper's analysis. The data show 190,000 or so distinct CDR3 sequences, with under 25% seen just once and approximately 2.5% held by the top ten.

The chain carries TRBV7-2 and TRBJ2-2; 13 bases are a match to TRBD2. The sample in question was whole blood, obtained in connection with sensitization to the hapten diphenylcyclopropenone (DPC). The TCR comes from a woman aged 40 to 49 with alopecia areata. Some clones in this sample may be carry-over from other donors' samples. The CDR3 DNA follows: TGTGCCAGCAGCCCAGGACTAGCGGGAGTTGCCGGGGAGCTGTTTTTT. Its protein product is CASSPGLAGVAGELFF.